This T cell receptor (beta chain) emerged from a study of cytomegalovirus exposure and HLA in healthy donors. The ends were cut back, 3 bases at V and 0 bases at J, with 13 bases in the middle. The CDR3 is 16 amino acids. CDR1 and CDR2 (germline): SGDLS, YYNGEE. Generated by immunoSEQ multiplex PCR, the TCRdb table keeps only in-frame clones and is missing some. The repertoire holds 55,000 to 70,000 clones, with 92% as singletons. Sample: PBMCs. The V and J genes are TRBV9 and TRBJ1-3; D may be TRBD1 (5 bases). The TCR sequence derives from a man between 18 and 29 years old in good health and CMV-seropositive. The CDR3 region has the DNA TGTGCCAGCAGCGCCGCCTTGACAGCCTCTGGAAACACCATATATTTT. It codes for CASSAALTASGNTIYF.